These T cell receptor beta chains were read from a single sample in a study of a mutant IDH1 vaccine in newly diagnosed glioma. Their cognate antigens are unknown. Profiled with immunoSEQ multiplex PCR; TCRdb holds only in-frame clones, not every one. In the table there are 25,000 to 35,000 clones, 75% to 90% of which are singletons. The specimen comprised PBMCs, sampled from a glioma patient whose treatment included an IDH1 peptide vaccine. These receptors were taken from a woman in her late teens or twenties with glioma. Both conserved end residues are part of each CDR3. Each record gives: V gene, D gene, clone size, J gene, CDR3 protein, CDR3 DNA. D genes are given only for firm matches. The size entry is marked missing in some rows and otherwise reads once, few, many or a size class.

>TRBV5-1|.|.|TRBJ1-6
CASSIQGEGNSPLHF
TGCGCCAGCAGCATTCAAGGGGAGGGTAATTCACCCCTCCACTTT
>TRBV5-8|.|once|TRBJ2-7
CASSRLDEQYF
TGTGCCAGCAGCCGGCTCGACGAGCAGTACTTC
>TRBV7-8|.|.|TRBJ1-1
CASSLSYAFQEIIMNTEAFF
TGTGCCAGCAGCTTAAGTTACGCGTTTCAGGAGATAATAATGAACACTGAAGCTTTCTTT
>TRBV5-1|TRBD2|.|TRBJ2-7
CASSPSAGVSRRYEQYF
TGCGCCAGCAGCCCCTCAGCGGGAGTCAGTCGGCGTTACGAGCAGTACTTC
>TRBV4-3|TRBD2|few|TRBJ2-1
CASSQASGGSYNEQFF
TGCGCCAGCAGCCAAGCTAGCGGGGGCTCCTACAATGAGCAGTTCTTC
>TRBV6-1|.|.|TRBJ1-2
CASSPSLGQNYGYTF
TGTGCCAGCAGTCCCTCCCTTGGACAGAACTATGGCTACACCTTC
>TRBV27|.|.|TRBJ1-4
CASSPRPGDRANEKLFF
TGTGCCAGCAGTCCACGCCCAGGGGATCGGGCTAATGAAAAACTGTTTTTT
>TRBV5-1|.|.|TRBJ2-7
CASSDEIWETSNEQYF
TGCGCCAGCAGCGATGAGATATGGGAGACCTCCAACGAGCAGTACTTC
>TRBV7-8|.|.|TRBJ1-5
CASSQANQPQHF
TGTGCCAGCAGCCAGGCAAATCAGCCCCAGCATTTT
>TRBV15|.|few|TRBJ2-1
CATSRGHRESSYNEQFF
TGTGCCACCAGCAGAGGGCACAGGGAGAGCTCCTACAATGAGCAGTTCTTC
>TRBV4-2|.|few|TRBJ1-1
CASSQEIKNTEAFF
TGTGCCAGCAGCCAAGAGATAAAGAACACTGAAGCTTTCTTT
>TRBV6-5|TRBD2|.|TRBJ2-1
CARPGGNEQFF
TGTGCCCGACCGGGGGGCAATGAGCAGTTCTTC
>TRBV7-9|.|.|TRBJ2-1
CASSLKANEQFF
TGTGCCAGCAGCTTAAAAGCGAACGAGCAGTTCTTC
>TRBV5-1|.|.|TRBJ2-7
CASSPDEHSEQYF
TGCGCCAGCAGCCCGGACGAGCATAGCGAGCAGTACTTC
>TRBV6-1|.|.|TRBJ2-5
CASVWTTQETQYF
TGTGCCAGCGTCTGGACTACCCAAGAGACCCAGTACTTC
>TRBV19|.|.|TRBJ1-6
CASRGAVYNSPLHF
TGTGCCAGTAGGGGAGCGGTCTATAATTCACCCCTCCACTTT
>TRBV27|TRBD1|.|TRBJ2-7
CASRGQSYEQYF
TGTGCCAGCAGGGGACAGTCCTACGAGCAGTACTTC
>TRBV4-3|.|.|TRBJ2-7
CASSQARGTSYEQYF
TGCGCCAGCAGCCAAGCCCGCGGGACCTCCTACGAGCAGTACTTC
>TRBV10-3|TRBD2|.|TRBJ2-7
CAISNSGGANEQYF
TGTGCCATCAGTAATAGCGGGGGGGCCAACGAGCAGTACTTC
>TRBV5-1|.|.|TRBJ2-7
CASSFRLRDEQYF
TGCGCCAGCAGCTTCCGTCTTAGGGACGAGCAGTACTTC
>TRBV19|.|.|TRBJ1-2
CDSPLPRQPPALYGYTF
TGTGACTCACCACTCCCGAGACAGCCGCCCGCCCTCTATGGCTACACCTTC
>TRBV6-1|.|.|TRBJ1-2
CASSEGSAGLYGYTF
TGTGCCAGCAGTGAAGGTTCCGCCGGATTATATGGCTACACCTTC
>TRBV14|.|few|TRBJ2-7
CASSQISRAYEQYF
TGTGCCAGCAGCCAAATTTCCCGGGCGTACGAGCAGTACTTC
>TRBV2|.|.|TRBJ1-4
CASSATPTRDEKLFF
TGTGCCAGCAGCGCCACACCAACCCGGGATGAAAAACTGTTTTTT
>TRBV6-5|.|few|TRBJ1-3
CASSYDRDTIYF
TGTGCCAGCAGTTACGACCGGGACACCATATATTTT
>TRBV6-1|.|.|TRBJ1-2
CASSESSGGGIGGYTF
TGTGCCAGCAGTGAATCGAGTGGGGGGGGGATCGGAGGCTACACCTTC
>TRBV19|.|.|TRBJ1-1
CASSSRLGGAFF
TGTGCCAGTAGTTCCCGGTTAGGGGGAGCTTTCTTT
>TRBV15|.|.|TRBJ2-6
CATSRDRAGFSGANVLTF
TGTGCCACCAGCAGAGATCGGGCAGGGTTCTCTGGGGCCAACGTCCTGACTTTC
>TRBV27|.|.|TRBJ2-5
CASSPQSQGETQYF
TGTGCCAGCAGTCCACAGAGCCAGGGGGAGACCCAGTACTTC
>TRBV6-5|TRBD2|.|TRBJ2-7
CASRDQGSGIYEQYF
TGTGCCAGCAGGGATCAGGGTAGCGGGATATACGAGCAGTACTTC
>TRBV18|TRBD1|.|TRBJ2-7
CASSSGQGKVGEQYF
TGTGCCAGCTCATCGGGACAGGGAAAAGTTGGCGAGCAGTACTTC
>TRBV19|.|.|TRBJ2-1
CASSIGLGVLNWWFF
TGTGCCAGTAGTATAGGTCTCGGGGTACTTAACTGGTGGTTCTTC
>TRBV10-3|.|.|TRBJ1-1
CAISARQPNTEAFF
TGTGCCATCAGTGCGAGACAGCCGAACACTGAAGCTTTCTTT
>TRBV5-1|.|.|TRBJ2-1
CASSLDSVYNEQFF
TGCGCCAGCAGCTTGGATTCTGTCTACAATGAGCAGTTCTTC
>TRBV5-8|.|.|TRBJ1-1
CASSVISRYNTEAFF
TGTGCCAGCAGCGTCATTTCGAGATATAACACTGAAGCTTTCTTT
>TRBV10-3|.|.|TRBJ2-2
CAISEQGWNTGELFF
TGTGCCATCAGTGAACAGGGATGGAACACCGGGGAGCTGTTTTTT
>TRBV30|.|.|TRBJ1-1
CAWGLGTHTEAFF
TGTGCCTGGGGTTTGGGAACCCACACTGAAGCTTTCTTT
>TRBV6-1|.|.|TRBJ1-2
CASSQEGYTF
TGTGCCAGCAGTCAAGAAGGCTACACCTTC
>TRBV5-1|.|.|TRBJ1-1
CASSLEPDSRTEAFF
TGCGCCAGCAGCCTCGAACCGGACAGCCGCACTGAAGCTTTCTTT
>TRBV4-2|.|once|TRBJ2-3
CASSLGQFTDTQYF
TGTGCCAGCAGCCTCGGACAGTTCACAGATACGCAGTATTTT
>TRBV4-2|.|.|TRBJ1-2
CASSQGGTTFYGYTF
TGTGCCAGCAGCCAAGGCGGGACCACTTTCTATGGCTACACCTTC
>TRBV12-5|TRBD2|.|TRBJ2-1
CASALRPLAGKDEQFF
TGTGCTAGTGCCCTGCGCCCCCTAGCGGGGAAGGATGAGCAGTTCTTC
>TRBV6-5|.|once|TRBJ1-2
CASSGHKEGYTF
TGTGCCAGCAGCGGACACAAGGAGGGCTACACCTTC
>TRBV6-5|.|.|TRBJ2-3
CASSLRGGTSDTQYF
TGTGCCAGCAGTTTACGCGGCGGGACCTCAGATACGCAGTATTTT
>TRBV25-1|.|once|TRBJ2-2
CASSDRQLNTGELFF
TGTGCCAGCAGTGACAGGCAGTTGAACACCGGGGAGCTGTTTTTT
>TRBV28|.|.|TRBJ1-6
CASSFRGMGWSGVMNSPLHF
TGTGCCAGCAGTTTCCGAGGGATGGGGTGGTCTGGGGTGATGAATTCACCCCTCCACTTT
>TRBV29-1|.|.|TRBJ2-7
CSAVPPNSYEQYF
TGCAGCGCTGTCCCCCCTAATAGCTACGAGCAGTACTTC
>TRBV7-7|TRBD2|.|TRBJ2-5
CASSLAGGDQETQYF
TGTGCTAGCAGCTTAGCCGGGGGGGACCAAGAGACCCAGTACTTC
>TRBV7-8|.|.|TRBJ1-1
CASSLEAPRGTEAFF
TGTGCCAGCAGCTTAGAAGCCCCCCGGGGCACTGAAGCTTTCTTT
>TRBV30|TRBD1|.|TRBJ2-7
CAWSVLGTGDSYEQYF
TGTGCCTGGAGTGTACTTGGGACAGGGGATTCCTACGAGCAGTACTTC
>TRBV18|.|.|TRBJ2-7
CASSPLGQIGGEQYF
TGTGCCAGCTCACCACTGGGGCAAATAGGGGGCGAGCAGTACTTC
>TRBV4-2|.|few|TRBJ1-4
CASSQDPRGLTNEKLFF
TGTGCCAGCAGCCAAGATCCTCGGGGGCTTACTAATGAAAAACTGTTTTTT
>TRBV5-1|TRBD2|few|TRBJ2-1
CASSLVSGGYNEQFF
TGCGCCAGCAGCTTGGTTAGCGGGGGTTACAATGAGCAGTTCTTC
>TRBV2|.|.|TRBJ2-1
CASSELGGMNEQFF
TGTGCCAGCAGTGAGTTGGGGGGAATGAATGAGCAGTTCTTC
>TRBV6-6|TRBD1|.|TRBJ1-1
CASSIRQGAYSEAFF
TGTGCCAGCAGTATCCGCCAGGGGGCTTATTCTGAAGCTTTCTTT
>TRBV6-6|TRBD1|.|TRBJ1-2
CASSRGQGNYGYTF
TGTGCCAGCAGTCGGGGACAGGGGAACTATGGCTACACCTTC
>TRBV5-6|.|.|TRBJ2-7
CASSFTGVSEQYF
TGTGCCAGCAGCTTTACGGGGGTAAGCGAGCAGTACTTC
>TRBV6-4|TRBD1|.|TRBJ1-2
CASSDLGTEGYTF
TGTGCCAGCAGTGACCTGGGGACAGAGGGCTACACCTTC
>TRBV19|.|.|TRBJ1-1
CASSKFVRPGQNDEAFF
TGTGCCAGTAGTAAGTTCGTCCGTCCAGGGCAGAACGACGAAGCTTTCTTT